These 7 T cell receptor beta chains share one sample of origin, sequenced in a study of CD8 T cells in ankylosing spondylitis. TCRdb called the 5' RACE reads again in MiXCR, with one record for every CDR3 protein. The sample yields 310,000 or so distinct CDR3 sequences, roughly 20% seen once. Input material: blood, either unsorted or a sorted T cell fraction (not recorded which). The receptors stem from a male donor with ankylosing spondylitis or in good health (not recorded which).

CDR3 sequence reads: CASSPRGTSGDTDTQYF. The CDR3, as DNA: TGTGCCAGCAGCCCAAGGGGGACTAGCGGGGACACAGATACGCAGTATTTT. The chain has TRBV7-3 and TRBJ2-3; 13 bases are shared with TRBD2. V shed 5 bases and J 2 bases; nucleotides not matched to a gene: 7. CDR1 and CDR2 (germline): SGHTA, FQGTGA. This CDR3 spans 17 amino acids.

The chain is built from TRBV7-2 and TRBJ1-4; D gene ambiguous. This CDR3 comprises 12 residues. V lost 5 bases, J lost 4 bases, and 5 bases lay in between. Germline values: CDR1 SGHTA, CDR2 FQGNSA. The CDR3 region is CASSRHNEKLFF. The CDR3 bases are TGTGCCAGCAGCCGCCATAATGAAAAACTGTTTTTT.

This clonotype appeared a few times. The rearrangement joins TRBV5-1 to TRBJ1-2; D ambiguous. V was shortened by 4 bases and J by 2 bases, with 9 bases between the two germline ends. Looked up from germline, CDR1 is SGHRS and CDR2 is YFSETQ. The CDR3 is made up of 13 amino acids. The CDR3 DNA is TGCGCCAGCAGCCCCTCCCGGAACTATGGCTACACCTTC. It yields the protein CASSPSRNYGYTF.

This clonotype was seen a handful of times. CDR3 DNA: TGCAGTGCTAGAGGGCCTTTGGGGGAATTGAACACTGAAGCTTTCTTT. As protein: CSARGPLGELNTEAFF. The V call is TRBV20-1, the J call TRBJ1-1; the D gene is possibly TRBD1 (5 bases). The CDR3 runs to 16 residues. The germline V gene encodes CDR1 DFQATT and CDR2 SNEGSKA (reference sequence). V was trimmed by 1 base and J by 0 bases, leaving 15 bases between them.

This clonotype was observed at least ten times. The chain couples TRBV10-3 to TRBJ2-1; D might be TRBD1 (8 bases). This CDR3 region has 20 residues. The V gene lost 3 bases and the J gene lost 1 base, with 25 bases spanning the gap. Germline CDR1 and CDR2: ENHRY and SYGVKD. CDR3 in DNA: TGTGCCATCAGTGACCCGGACAGGGAACGAAGCGGGGCATCCTACAATGAGCAGTTCTTC. Protein: CAISDPDRERSGASYNEQFF.

This clonotype was counted a few times. The CDR3 DNA reads as TGTGCCAGTAGTAGGGGACAGATCAATCAGCCCCAGCATTTT. Its protein is CASSRGQINQPQHF. The V call is TRBV19, the J call TRBJ1-5; 7 positions match TRBD1. The CDR3 extends over 14 amino acids. Trimming removed 4 bases from V and 3 bases from J; junction bases left unmatched: 3. CDR1 and CDR2 from the germline V gene are LNHDA and SQIVND (reference sequence).

The V and J genes are TRBV6-1 and TRBJ1-2, with D unclear. CDR1 MNHNS and CDR2 SASEGT come from the germline V gene. The V end was cut by 6 bases, the J end by 2 bases, with 13 bases between. This CDR3 spans 14 amino acids. CDR3 loop: CASRDREGNYGYTF. The CDR3 bases are TGTGCCAGCAGGGACCGAGAGGGAAACTATGGCTACACCTTC.